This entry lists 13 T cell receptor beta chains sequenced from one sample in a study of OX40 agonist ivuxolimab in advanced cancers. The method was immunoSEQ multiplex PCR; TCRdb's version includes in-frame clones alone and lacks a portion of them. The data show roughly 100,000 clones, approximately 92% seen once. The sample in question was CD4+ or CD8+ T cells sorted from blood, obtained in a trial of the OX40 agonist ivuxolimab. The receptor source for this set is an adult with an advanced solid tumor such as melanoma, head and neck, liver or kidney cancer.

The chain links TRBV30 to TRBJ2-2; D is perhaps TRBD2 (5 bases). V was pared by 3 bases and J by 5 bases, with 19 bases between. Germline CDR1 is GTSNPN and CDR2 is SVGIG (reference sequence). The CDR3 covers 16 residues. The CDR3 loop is CAWSAFDNRETGELFF. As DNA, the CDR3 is TGTGCCTGGAGCGCTTTCGACAATCGGGAAACCGGGGAGCTGTTTTTT.

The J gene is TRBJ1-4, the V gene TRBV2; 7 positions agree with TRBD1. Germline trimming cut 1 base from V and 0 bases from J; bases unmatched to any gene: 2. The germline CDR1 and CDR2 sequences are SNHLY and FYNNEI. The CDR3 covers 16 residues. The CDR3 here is CASSEVRGATNEKLFF. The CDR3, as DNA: TGTGCCAGCAGTGAAGTCAGGGGGGCAACTAATGAAAAACTGTTTTTT.

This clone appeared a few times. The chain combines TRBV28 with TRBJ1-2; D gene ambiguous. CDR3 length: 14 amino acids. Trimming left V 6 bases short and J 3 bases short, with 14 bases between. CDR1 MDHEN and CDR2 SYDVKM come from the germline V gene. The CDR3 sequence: CASRGLVSDYGYTF. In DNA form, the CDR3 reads TGTGCCAGCAGGGGTCTGGTCTCGGACTATGGCTACACCTTC.

The DNA of the CDR3 is TGTGCCAGCAGCTTGCGGGCCTCGGAATCTGAAGCTTTCTTT. Its protein product is CASSLRASESEAFF. This chain connects TRBV5-6 to TRBJ1-1; D not resolved. This CDR3 has 14 residues. V shed 1 base and J shed 6 bases, with 13 bases lying between them. The V gene's germline CDR1 is SGHDT and CDR2 YYEEEE.

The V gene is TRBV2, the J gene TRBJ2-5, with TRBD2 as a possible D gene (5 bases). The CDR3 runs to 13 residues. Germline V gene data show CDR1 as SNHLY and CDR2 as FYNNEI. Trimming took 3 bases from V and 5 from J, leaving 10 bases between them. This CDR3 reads CASSDGEKETQYF. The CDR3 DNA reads TGTGCCAGCAGTGATGGGGAGAAGGAGACCCAGTACTTC.

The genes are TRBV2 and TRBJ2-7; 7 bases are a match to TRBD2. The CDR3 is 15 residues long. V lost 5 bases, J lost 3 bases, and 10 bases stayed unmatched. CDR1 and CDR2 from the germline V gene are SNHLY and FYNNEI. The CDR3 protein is CASSPSSGGGYEQYF. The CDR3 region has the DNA TGTGCCAGCAGTCCCTCTTCTGGGGGGGGCTACGAGCAGTACTTC.

The CDR3 loop reads CASSFAGQGAIQPQHF. Written as DNA, the CDR3 is TGTGCCAGCAGCTTCGCGGGACAGGGGGCGATTCAGCCCCAGCATTTT. The V and J genes are TRBV28 and TRBJ1-5; 12 bases fit TRBD1. The CDR3 has 16 residues. Germline V gene lookup returns CDR1 MDHEN and CDR2 SYDVKM. V dropped 6 bases and J dropped 6; count of bases not matched to a gene: 9.

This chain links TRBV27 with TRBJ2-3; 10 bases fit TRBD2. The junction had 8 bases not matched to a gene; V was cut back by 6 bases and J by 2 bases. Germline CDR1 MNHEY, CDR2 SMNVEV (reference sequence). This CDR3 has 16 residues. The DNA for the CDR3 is TGTGCCAGCAGACCCCCTAGCGGGGGACACACAGATACGCAGTATTTT. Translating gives CASRPPSGGHTDTQYF.

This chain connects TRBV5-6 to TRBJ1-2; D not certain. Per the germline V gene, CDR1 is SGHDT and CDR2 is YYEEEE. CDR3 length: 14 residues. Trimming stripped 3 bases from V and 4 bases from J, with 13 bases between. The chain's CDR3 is CASSWPSHPYGYTF. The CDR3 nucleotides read TGTGCCAGCAGCTGGCCATCCCATCCCTATGGCTACACCTTC.

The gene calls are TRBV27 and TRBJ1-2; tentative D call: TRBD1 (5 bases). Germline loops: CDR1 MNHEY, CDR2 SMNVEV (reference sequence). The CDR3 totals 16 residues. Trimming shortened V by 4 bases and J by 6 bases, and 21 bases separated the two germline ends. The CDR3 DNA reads TGTGCCAGCAGTTATTTGGGGGAGGGCCCCCCCCATGGCTACACCTTC. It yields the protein CASSYLGEGPPHGYTF.

DNA for the CDR3: TGTGCCAGCAGCTTCTCCCCTCCTGACAGGGGGGCCCCCTACAATGAGCAGTTCTTC. Translating it yields CASSFSPPDRGAPYNEQFF. The J gene is TRBJ2-1, the V gene TRBV11-2; 9 bases are a match to TRBD1. The CDR3 totals 19 residues. Germline loops: CDR1 SGHAT, CDR2 FQNNGV. The V segment lost 3 bases and the J segment 2 bases; nucleotides outside the gene matches: 14.

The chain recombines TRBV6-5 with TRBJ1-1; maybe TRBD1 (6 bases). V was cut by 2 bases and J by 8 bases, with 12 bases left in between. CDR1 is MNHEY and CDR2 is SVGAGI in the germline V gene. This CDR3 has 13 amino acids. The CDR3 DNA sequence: TGTGCCAGCAGTTACGAGGGGGGGAGGGAAGCTTTCTTT. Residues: CASSYEGGREAFF.

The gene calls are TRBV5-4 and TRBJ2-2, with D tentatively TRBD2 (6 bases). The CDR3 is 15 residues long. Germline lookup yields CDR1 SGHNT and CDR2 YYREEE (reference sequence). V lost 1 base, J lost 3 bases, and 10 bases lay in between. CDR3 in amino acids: CASSLLGDYTGELFF. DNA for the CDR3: TGTGCCAGCAGCTTGTTAGGGGACTACACCGGGGAGCTGTTTTTT.